The entry below gives a single TCR beta chain sequence along with its context. This specimen comes from a study of T cells after somatic rescue of genetic block. The assay was immunoSEQ multiplex PCR, and TCRdb's table has in-frame clones only and misses some. The repertoire includes approximately 58,000 clones, roughly 96% of them detected once, and 0.075% to 0.1% sits in the top ten. This CDR3 comprises 14 residues. V gave up 5 bases and J gave up 2 bases, with 12 bases separating them. Germline V CDR1 and CDR2: SGHTA, FQGNSA. The sample consisted of peripheral blood mononuclear cells (PBMCs). This chain connects TRBV7-2 to TRBJ2-5; D is possibly TRBD1 (5 bases). The TCR sequence derives from a child less than two years old. In nucleotides, the CDR3 is TGTGCCAGCAGCCCTACCCGACAGCAAGAGACCCAGTACTTC. Its protein is CASSPTRQQETQYF.